The present T cell receptor beta chain was sequenced within a study of OX40 agonist ivuxolimab in advanced cancers. The study, taken as a whole, reports: Expanded clones were, on average, more numerous among CD8+ T cells than CD4+.

From germline, CDR1 is PRHDT and CDR2 FYEKMQ (reference sequence). The trim removed 7 bases at V and 7 bases at J, leaving 5 bases unmatched. There are 14 residues in the CDR3. A note on this clone: The antigen remains undetermined.

Assay used: immunoSEQ multiplex PCR; TCRdb lists only in-frame clones, some missing. The sample carries approximately 15,000 clones, approximately 92% recorded once. Researchers took blood at baseline, on cycle 4 day 1, and on cycle 7 day 1. Sequencing was performed on CD4+ or CD8+ T cells sorted from blood, taken in a trial of the OX40 agonist ivuxolimab. This receptor was obtained from an adult with an advanced solid tumor such as melanoma, head and neck, liver or kidney cancer. This sequence joins TRBV13 and TRBJ2-1, with 12 bases fitting TRBD2. As DNA, the CDR3 is TGTGCCAGCACCAGACTAGCGGGAGTTAATGAGCAGTTCTTC. Translation: CASTRLAGVNEQFF.